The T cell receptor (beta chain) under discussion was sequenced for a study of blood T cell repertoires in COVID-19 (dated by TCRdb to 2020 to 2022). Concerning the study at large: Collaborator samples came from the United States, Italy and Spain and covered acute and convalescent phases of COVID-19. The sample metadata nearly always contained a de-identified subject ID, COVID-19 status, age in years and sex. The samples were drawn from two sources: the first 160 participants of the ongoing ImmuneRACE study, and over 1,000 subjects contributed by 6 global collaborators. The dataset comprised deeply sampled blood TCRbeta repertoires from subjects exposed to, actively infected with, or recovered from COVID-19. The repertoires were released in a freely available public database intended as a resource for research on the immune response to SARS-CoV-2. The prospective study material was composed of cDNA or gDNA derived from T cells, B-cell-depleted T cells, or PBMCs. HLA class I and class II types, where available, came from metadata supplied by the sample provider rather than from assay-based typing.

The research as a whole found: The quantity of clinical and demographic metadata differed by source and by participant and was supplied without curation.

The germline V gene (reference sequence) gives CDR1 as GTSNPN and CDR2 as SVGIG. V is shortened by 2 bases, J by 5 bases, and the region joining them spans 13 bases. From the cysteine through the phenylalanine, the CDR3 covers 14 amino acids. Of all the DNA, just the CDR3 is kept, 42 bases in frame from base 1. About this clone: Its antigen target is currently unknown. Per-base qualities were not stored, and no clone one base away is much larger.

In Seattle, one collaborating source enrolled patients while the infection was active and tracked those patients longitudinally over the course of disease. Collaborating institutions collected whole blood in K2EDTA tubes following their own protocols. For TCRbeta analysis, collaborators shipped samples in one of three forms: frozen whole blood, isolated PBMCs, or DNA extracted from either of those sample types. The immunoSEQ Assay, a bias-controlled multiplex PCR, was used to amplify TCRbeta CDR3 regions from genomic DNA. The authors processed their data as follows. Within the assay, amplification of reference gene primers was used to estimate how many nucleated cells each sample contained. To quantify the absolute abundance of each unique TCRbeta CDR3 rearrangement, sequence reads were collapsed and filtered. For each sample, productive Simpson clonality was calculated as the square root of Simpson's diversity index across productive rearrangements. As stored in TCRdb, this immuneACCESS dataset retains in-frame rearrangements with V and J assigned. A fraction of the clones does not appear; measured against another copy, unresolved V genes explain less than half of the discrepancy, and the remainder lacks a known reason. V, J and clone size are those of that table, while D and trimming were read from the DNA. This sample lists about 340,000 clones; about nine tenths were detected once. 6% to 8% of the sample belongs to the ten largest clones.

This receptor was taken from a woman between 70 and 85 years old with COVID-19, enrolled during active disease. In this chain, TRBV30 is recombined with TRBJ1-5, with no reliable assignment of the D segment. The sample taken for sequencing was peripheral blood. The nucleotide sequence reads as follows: TGTGCCTGGAGTCCTGGCCAGACTTATCAGCCCCAGCATTTT. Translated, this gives CAWSPGQTYQPQHF.